This is a list of T cell receptor beta chains from one sample in a study of T cells in Graves' hyperthyroidism and ophthalmopathy. TCRdb re-called the multiplex PCR reads through MiXCR, storing one row per CDR3 protein. Of about 600,000 distinct CDR3 sequences in the sample, around 15% were seen once. Sequencing was done on a sample of blood. These receptors were taken from a woman aged 40 to 50 with Graves' ophthalmopathy. The CDR3 runs from the conserved cysteine through the conserved F or W. A D gene is named only where the DNA matches it firmly.

cdr3_aa: CASSTWGRRGEKLFF
d_call: NA
j_call: TRBJ1-4
v_call: TRBV12-3/TRBV12-4

cdr3_aa: CASSARVNSYEQYF
d_call: NA
j_call: TRBJ2-7
v_call: TRBV12-3/TRBV12-4

cdr3_aa: CASSLAGTSGRGEQFF
d_call: TRBD2
j_call: TRBJ2-1
v_call: TRBV11-1

cdr3_aa: CASSLGGLAVTGELFF
d_call: TRBD2
j_call: TRBJ2-2
v_call: TRBV12-3/TRBV12-4

cdr3_aa: CASSMEGATEAFF
d_call: NA
j_call: TRBJ1-1
v_call: TRBV2

cdr3_aa: CASGPAGVMGRTDTQYF
d_call: TRBD2
j_call: TRBJ2-3
v_call: TRBV28

cdr3_aa: CASSLALGSNEKLFF
d_call: NA
j_call: TRBJ1-4
v_call: TRBV7-8

cdr3_aa: CSAQRMGTEAFF
d_call: NA
j_call: TRBJ1-1
v_call: TRBV20-1

cdr3_aa: CASSSGDKKKTQYF
d_call: NA
j_call: TRBJ2-5
v_call: TRBV13

cdr3_aa: CSTGQHTDTQYF
d_call: NA
j_call: TRBJ2-3
v_call: TRBV20-1

cdr3_aa: CASSPPGISGNTIYF
d_call: NA
j_call: TRBJ1-3
v_call: TRBV18